These 20 T cell receptor beta chains were sequenced from one sample in a study of shared clonotypes between healthy human individuals. Naive CD8 cells lacked CD45RO and underwent positive selection for CCR7, leaving out terminally differentiated effector memory CD45RA+ cells. The protocol was immunoSEQ multiplex PCR, while the TCRdb copy is restricted to in-frame clones and leaves out a portion. The sample has approximately 2,000,000 clones, about 94% seen once. Specimen: naive CD8+ T cells from PBMCs. Receptor source: a man aged 18 to 35 in good health. Some clones in this sample may be carry-over from other donors' samples.

The rearrangement joins TRBV6-4 to TRBJ1-3, with D unresolved. CDR1 is MRHNA and CDR2 is SNTAGT in the germline V gene. Trimming removed 4 bases at V and 0 bases at J, with 10 bases between. The CDR3 is 15 amino acids. Here the CDR3 DNA reads TGTGCCAGCAGTGCGGACGGCACCTCTGGAAACACCATATATTTT. This codes for CASSADGTSGNTIYF.

Regarding this clone: This CDR3 is also generated by other DNA sequences in the sample. J is TRBJ2-6 and V is TRBV19; D uncertain. V lost 2 bases, J lost 0 bases, and 5 bases lay in between. Germline V gene sequence: CDR1 LNHDA, CDR2 SQIVND (reference sequence). The CDR3 consists of 15 residues. The CDR3: CASSIWSSGANVLTF. The CDR3 coding sequence is TGTGCCAGTAGTATATGGAGCTCTGGGGCCAACGTCCTGACTTTC.

CDR3 sequence: CASSLDWTGRYEQYF. The CDR3 nucleotides are TGTGCCAGCAGCCTAGACTGGACAGGGCGCTACGAGCAGTACTTC. V and J are TRBV4-2 and TRBJ2-7; TRBD1 matches at 8 bases. Losses at the gene ends were 4 bases for V and 3 bases for J; bases not matched to a gene: 8. The CDR3 is 15 residues long. Germline lookup yields CDR1 LGHNA and CDR2 YNFKEQ.

The chain joins TRBV27 to TRBJ1-5; no firm D call. This CDR3 has 15 residues. Germline CDR1 MNHEY, CDR2 SMNVEV (reference sequence). V lost 2 bases and J 7 bases, leaving 15 bases between the germline ends. The CDR3 loop reads CASSLIGEISQPQHF. In DNA form, the CDR3 reads TGTGCCAGCAGTTTAATCGGGGAAATAAGCCAGCCCCAGCATTTT.

The chain employs TRBV27 and TRBJ1-1; TRBD1 aligns across 7 bases. The CDR3 spans 14 residues. CDR1 is MNHEY, CDR2 SMNVEV, per germline (reference sequence). Trimming cost V 2 bases and J 4 bases; bases outside gene matches: 4. The CDR3 sequence is CASSLLTGATEAFF. In DNA, the CDR3 is TGTGCCAGCAGTTTACTTACAGGGGCCACTGAAGCTTTCTTT.

For the CDR3, the DNA is TGTGCCAGCAGTTACACGACAGGGTTTCCCCACGAGCAGTACTTC. Amino acid sequence: CASSYTTGFPHEQYF. V usage is TRBV6-5 and J usage is TRBJ2-7; 7 nucleotides agree with TRBD1. Germline loops: CDR1 MNHEY, CDR2 SVGAGI. CDR3 length equals 15 residues. Unmatched junction bases numbered 9, after V lost 2 bases and J lost 5 bases.

The chain couples TRBV29-1 to TRBJ2-2, with TRBD2 matching over 7 bases. J gave up 1 base and V 7 bases, and 9 bases lay outside the gene matches. Germline V lookup: CDR1 SQVTM, CDR2 ANQGSEA. The CDR3 is 15 amino acids. The CDR3 loop reads CSGIEGTKNTGELFF. Written as DNA, the CDR3 is TGCAGCGGGATAGAGGGGACTAAGAACACCGGGGAGCTGTTTTTT.

The J gene is TRBJ1-4, the V gene TRBV6-1, with 8 bases lining up with TRBD1. Unmatched junction bases numbered 3, after V lost 7 bases and J lost 2 bases. Germline CDR1 reads MNHNS; CDR2 reads SASEGT. This CDR3 region has 14 residues. DNA for the CDR3: TGTGCCAGCATGGACAGGGCGACTAATGAAAAACTGTTTTTT. Translation: CASMDRATNEKLFF.

The chain recombines TRBV4-2 with TRBJ1-1, with D unclear. The V gene lost 1 base and the J gene lost 1 base, with 13 bases spanning the gap. The V gene's germline CDR1 is LGHNA and CDR2 YNFKEQ. CDR3 length equals 16 residues. CDR3 loop: CASSQVRRQSNTEAFF. DNA of the CDR3: TGTGCCAGCAGCCAAGTCCGACGTCAGTCGAACACTGAAGCTTTCTTT.

This chain uses TRBV27 with TRBJ1-1; no clear D. Germline lookup yields CDR1 MNHEY and CDR2 SMNVEV (reference sequence). The V end was cut by 6 bases, the J end by 1 base, with 12 bases between. The CDR3 is 14 residues long. In DNA, the CDR3 is TGTGCCAGCAGACTCGTCTGGGGGAACACTGAAGCTTTCTTT. This gives the protein CASRLVWGNTEAFF.

This rearrangement joins TRBV6-5 to TRBJ2-6; D gene unclear. CDR1 MNHEY and CDR2 SVGAGI come from the germline V gene. The germline V and J ends were trimmed by 3 bases and 1 base, with 7 bases remaining between them. CDR3 length: 15 amino acids. The CDR3 is CASSYPGSGANVLTF. In DNA form, the CDR3 reads TGTGCCAGCAGTTATCCAGGATCTGGGGCCAACGTCCTGACTTTC.

The rearrangement links TRBV7-2 to TRBJ2-3, with 8 bases lining up with TRBD1. With V trimmed by 3 bases and J by 7 bases, 15 bases remained unmatched. The germline gives CDR1 SGHTA, CDR2 FQGNSA. CDR3 length equals 17 residues. The CDR3 DNA is TGTGCCAGCAGCTTGCCCCTCCCGACAGGGGATCCGAATACGCAGTATTTT. Encoded protein: CASSLPLPTGDPNTQYF.

Concerning this clone itself: The conserved phenylalanine or tryptophan is not found at the CDR3 terminus, so this likely reflects a read error. The chain has TRBV30 and TRBJ1-2; D uncertain. V was cut by 3 bases and J by 7 bases, with 6 bases left in between. This CDR3 is 10 amino acids long. Germline V gene sequence: CDR1 GTSNPN, CDR2 SVGIG (reference sequence). CDR3 in amino acids: CAWRMLGYTL. DNA of the CDR3: TGTGCCTGGAGGATGCTTGGCTACACCCTC.

The chain carries TRBV6-4 and TRBJ2-5, with no clear D. V lost 0 bases, J lost 3 bases, and 17 bases lay in between. The germline V gene has CDR1 MRHNA and CDR2 SNTAGT. This CDR3 comprises 17 residues. As DNA, the CDR3 is TGTGCCAGCAGTGACTCGACAAAAAGAGACTCTGAAGAGACCCAGTACTTC. This encodes CASSDSTKRDSEETQYF.

The chain couples TRBV5-6 to TRBJ1-3; 8 bases agree with TRBD1. V was clipped by 3 bases and J by 2 bases; unmatched bases: 1. CDR1 is SGHDT, CDR2 YYEEEE, per germline. The CDR3 totals 14 residues. The CDR3: CASSSRGPGNTIYF. CDR3 sequence (DNA): TGTGCCAGCAGCTCCAGGGGGCCTGGAAACACCATATATTTT.

This clone was observed a single time. The V call is TRBV27, the J call TRBJ1-1; D not certain. Germline-derived CDR1 and CDR2 are MNHEY and SMNVEV (reference sequence). CDR3 size: 16 residues. The ends were cut back, 5 bases at V and 3 bases at J, with 19 bases in the middle. The CDR3 sequence: CASSPSIGERDTEAFF. The DNA for the CDR3 is TGTGCCAGCAGTCCCTCGATCGGAGAGAGGGACACTGAAGCTTTCTTT.

The V and J genes are TRBV30 and TRBJ2-1, with TRBD2 identical over 8 bases. This CDR3 is 14 amino acids long. V lost 2 bases, J lost 7 bases, and 7 bases stayed unmatched. Germline-derived CDR1 and CDR2 are GTSNPN and SVGIG (reference sequence). CDR3 bases: TGTGCCTGGAGTCTCAGCGGGAGAGAGAATGAGCAGTTCTTC. Translation gives CAWSLSGRENEQFF.

CDR3 loop: CASSQEGLADIYNEQFF. The CDR3 nucleotides read TGTGCCAGCAGCCAAGAGGGACTAGCGGATATCTACAATGAGCAGTTCTTC. V gene TRBV7-9 combines with J gene TRBJ2-1; 11 positions match TRBD2. With V trimmed by 5 bases and J by 3 bases, 9 bases remained unmatched. The CDR3 has 17 amino acids. The V gene's germline CDR1 is SEHNR and CDR2 FQNEAQ (reference sequence).

The chain carries TRBV6-5 and TRBJ2-1; the D gene is possibly TRBD2 (6 bases). The length of the CDR3 is 15 residues. Looked up from germline, CDR1 is MNHEY and CDR2 is SVGAGI. V dropped 2 bases and J dropped 5 bases, with 13 bases sitting between them. The DNA of the CDR3 is TGTGCCAGCAGTTACCGGTCTAGCGTGAACAATGAGCAGTTCTTC. As protein: CASSYRSSVNNEQFF.

V is TRBV7-8 and J is TRBJ2-7; D not resolved. This CDR3 is 13 amino acids long. Looked up from germline, CDR1 is SGHVS and CDR2 is FQNEAQ. The V and J ends lost 4 bases and 2 bases respectively, with 9 bases between them. The CDR3 DNA sequence: TGTGCCAGCAGCTCTGGCTGGACCTACGAGCAGTACTTC. Translation gives CASSSGWTYEQYF.